Sequencing of this TCR beta chain was carried out in a study of blood T cell repertoires in COVID-19. The wider study: Specimens from acute and convalescent COVID-19 originated in the United States, Italy and Spain. T cells, B-cell-depleted T cells, or PBMCs supplied cDNA or gDNA.

J lost 2 bases, V lost 1 base, and 11 bases had no gene match. The CDR3 extends over 19 amino acids. Germline assignment: CDR1 LGHDT and CDR2 YNNKEL (reference sequence). How the authors handled the data: Estimation of nucleated cell counts relied on the amplification of reference gene primers. Sequencing used immunoSEQ multiplex PCR; TCRdb keeps in-frame clones, though not all of them. V and J calls and clone size are as listed in that table; D and trimming were resolved from the DNA. The sample shows about 280,000 clones, approximately 85% of them seen only once. This clone is a singleton in its sample.

The sample comprised peripheral blood. V usage is TRBV3-1 (or the pseudogene TRBV3-2) and J usage is TRBJ2-1, with 10 bases aligning to TRBD2. The source is a man in his forties or fifties with active or convalescent COVID-19. The CDR3 is CASSQGRAGGSGTYNEQFF. The CDR3 nucleotides read TGTGCCAGCAGCCAAGGAAGAGCGGGAGGGAGTGGGACCTACAATGAGCAGTTCTTC.